This T cell receptor beta chain derives from a study of T cell responses to AZD1222 COVID-19 vaccine. Data came from immunoSEQ multiplex PCR; TCRdb stores just in-frame clones and leaves some out. This sample has 70,000 to 90,000 clones, with more than 75% found just once. The study's findings and limits: Spike-specific TCR breadth and depth grew following two AZD1222 doses.

With regard to this clone: Its antigen is currently unknown.

The V end was cut by 5 bases, the J end by 0 bases, with 11 bases between. CDR3 size: 14 residues. Germline V gene sequence: CDR1 MDHEN, CDR2 SYDVKM. Second-dose recipients at about 4 or about 12 weeks were treated as one pooled group. The receptor's source is an adult who received the AZD1222 COVID-19 vaccine. This sequence joins TRBV28 and TRBJ2-7; a weak D match, TRBD1 (6 bases). This specimen was peripheral blood, taken 28 days after the second AZD1222 dose. This CDR3 reads CASSPRDTSYEQYF. The CDR3 region has the DNA TGTGCCAGCAGTCCCAGGGACACCTCCTACGAGCAGTACTTC.